The 7 T cell receptor beta chains below were found in one sample sequenced in a study of T-cell reconstitution after alpha-beta-depleted transplantation in children. Unique molecular identifiers were incorporated into the prepared TCRbeta library. TCRdb redid the calling of the PCR reads with MiXCR, one entry per CDR3 protein. This sample has some 240,000 distinct CDR3 sequences; 9% to 10% occur once, and the top ten carry approximately 5.4%. Here the sequenced sample was PBMCs from the stem cell graft donor, taken from the stem cell graft. These receptors all come from a human donor who donated a stem cell graft to a child with SCID.

This clonotype was detected many times. J is TRBJ2-2 and V is TRBV12-3 or TRBV12-4; unclear D gene. This CDR3 spans 14 amino acids. V was shortened by 5 bases and J by 4 bases, with 11 bases between the two germline ends. CDR3 coding DNA: TGTGCCAGCAGTCTCACGCAGTTCACCGGGGAGCTGTTTTTT. Translated: CASSLTQFTGELFF.

Ten or more counts support this clonotype. The chain is built from TRBV7-2 and TRBJ2-5, with 10 bases fitting TRBD2. Germline lookup yields CDR1 SGHTA and CDR2 FQGNSA. The junction had 6 bases not matched to a gene; V was cut back by 1 base and J by 4 bases. CDR3 length: 16 residues. DNA for the CDR3: TGTGCCAGCAGCTTAGAGCGGGGGGGCCTCAGAGAGACCCAGTACTTC. This gives the protein CASSLERGGLRETQYF.

In its sample, this clonotype was seen many times. This chain connects TRBV18 to TRBJ1-1; no firm D call. In germline, CDR1 is KGHSH, CDR2 LQKENI. This CDR3 is built from 16 residues. V was shortened by 2 bases and J by 0 bases, with 13 bases between the two germline ends. CDR3 coding DNA: TGTGCCAGCTCACCATCGGCAAATGTTCTGAACACTGAAGCTTTCTTT. The encoded protein is CASSPSANVLNTEAFF.

In its sample, this clonotype was seen many times. This sequence joins TRBV5-1 and TRBJ1-2; 8 bases line up with TRBD1. The CDR3 has 15 amino acids. Germline trimming cut 2 bases from V and 1 base from J; bases unmatched to any gene: 4. Germline lookup yields CDR1 SGHRS and CDR2 YFSETQ. The CDR3 sequence: CASSFGTGNNYGYTF. The CDR3 region has the DNA TGCGCCAGCAGCTTCGGGACAGGAAATAACTATGGCTACACCTTC.

This clonotype was observed at least ten times. J is TRBJ1-5 and V is TRBV5-6; no clear D gene. CDR3 size: 17 residues. V was trimmed by 1 base and J by 0 bases, leaving 14 bases between them. Germline V gene data show CDR1 as SGHDT and CDR2 as YYEEEE. The CDR3 protein is CASSLNAMGNSNQPQHF. The DNA for the CDR3 is TGTGCCAGCAGCTTGAATGCGATGGGAAATAGCAATCAGCCCCAGCATTTT.

At least ten counts were recorded for this clonotype. The chain has TRBV12-3 or TRBV12-4 and TRBJ2-2; TRBD2 agrees at 10 bases. The CDR3 runs 15 residues. The trim removed 11 bases at V and 0 bases at J, leaving 6 bases unmatched. The CDR3 coding sequence is TGTGCCGGCCGAGCGGGGGGGCCGAACACCGGGGAGCTGTTTTTT. This codes for CAGRAGGPNTGELFF.

As to this clonotype: Possible read error: a much larger clone is one base away. DNA for the CDR3: TGCGCCAGCAGCTTAATTATAGTTAATGAGCAGTTCTTC. Residues: CASSLIIVNEQFF. V is TRBV5-1 and J is TRBJ2-1, with D unresolved. The CDR3 runs 13 residues. The V gene lost 2 bases and the J gene lost 7 bases, with 10 bases spanning the gap. Germline CDR1 and CDR2: SGHRS and YFSETQ.